The subject of this entry is one TCR beta chain. Its antigen is still unknown. RNA was extracted from whole blood without cell sorting, alongside germline DNA. Looked up from germline, CDR1 is SGHVS and CDR2 is FQNEAQ. This CDR3 has 14 residues. The V and J ends lost 5 bases and 5 bases respectively, with 15 bases between them. The investigators made TCR beta cDNA from about 500 ng total RNA, using a constant-region primer. Investigators got TCR beta libraries out of three nested multiplex PCR rounds, done with slightly modified ARM-PCR. Both of the initial two PCR rounds ran for about 11 cycles and employed TRBV1-TRBV30 forward primers alongside a C-beta reverse primer. TCRdb reprocessed the multiplex PCR reads with MiXCR, giving one entry per CDR3 protein. The data show roughly 180,000 distinct CDR3 sequences, approximately 60% seen once. The sample belongs to a study of tumor-infiltrating lymphocytes in primary liver carcinoma. Study-level information: Cases comprised patients with primary liver carcinoma who received surgical resection.

Whole-study findings and limits: CD8+ and CD4+ repertoires went uncompared, the samples being bulk unsorted. Blood had a significantly lower top-250-clone fraction than tumors did (p = 0.039).

The receptor comes from a middle-aged man with primary liver carcinoma and hepatitis B virus infection. Sequencing used peripheral blood. This rearrangement joins TRBV7-8 to TRBJ2-5; D not certain. This CDR3 reads CASSPQRVGETQYF. As DNA, the CDR3 is TGTGCCAGCAGCCCGCAACGGGTTGGGGAGACCCAGTACTTC.